This T cell receptor (beta chain) was found in a study of T cells in tuberculosis. No alpha-beta pairing information exists for these sequences. Here immunoSEQ multiplex PCR was the method, and the copy in TCRdb shows in-frame clones only, minus some. This table holds approximately 59,000 clones, roughly 87% found once. Germline V CDR1 and CDR2: GTSNPN, SVGIG (reference sequence). The CDR3 has 13 residues. Deletions cut 1 base from V and 4 bases from J, with 8 bases between. Study findings and constraints: The stringent gate may have excluded weak CD1B-GMM tetramer binders.

Sorting used thawed, overnight-rested PBMC stained with anti-CD3, a viability dye and GMM-loaded CD1B tetramer. The lipid loaded on the CD1B tetramers was C32 glucose monomycolate from Rhodococcus equi. Before cryopreservation, the sorted PBMC lost their CD14-expressing monocytes. Tetramer-negative cells, about 97,000 per donor, were also sorted. The sample comprised CD1b-GMM tetramer-negative cells sorted from PBMCs. This TCR derives from an adult woman with latent tuberculosis. The chain joins TRBV30 to TRBJ2-1; possible D gene TRBD2, 6 bases. CDR3 amino acids: CAWSGGLYNEQFF. CDR3 nucleotide sequence: TGTGCCTGGAGTGGGGGACTTTACAATGAGCAGTTCTTC.